Shown below are 31 T cell receptor beta chains from a single sample sequenced in a study of blood T cell repertoires in COVID-19. Sequenced by immunoSEQ multiplex PCR; TCRdb stores in-frame clones only, minus some. The table lists approximately 500,000 clones, 80% to 90% of them singletons. Sequenced input: peripheral blood. The receptors originated from a man aged 18 to 29 with COVID-19, enrolled during active disease.

J is TRBJ1-1 and V is TRBV11-2; 8 nucleotides align to TRBD1. The CDR3 runs to 13 residues. With V trimmed by 3 bases and J by 3 bases, 0 bases remained unmatched. The V gene's germline CDR1 is SGHAT and CDR2 FQNNGV. The CDR3 nucleotides read TGTGCCAGCAGCTTGACAGGGGACACTGAAGCTTTCTTT. This gives the protein CASSLTGDTEAFF.

The chain uses TRBV27 and TRBJ2-1; D is possibly TRBD1 (6 bases). This CDR3 comprises 12 residues. V lost 4 bases to trimming and J lost 10 bases, with 11 bases between them. CDR1 and CDR2 (germline): MNHEY, SMNVEV (reference sequence). The CDR3 is CASSSQGNEQFF. CDR3 bases: TGTGCCAGCAGTTCACAGGGAAACGAGCAGTTCTTC.

This clone was recorded only once. The rearrangement links TRBV14 to TRBJ2-7, with 7 nucleotides matching TRBD2. With 5 bases clipped from V and 3 bases from J, the junction kept 4 bases outside the gene matches. Germline V gene data show CDR1 as SGHDN and CDR2 as FVKESK. The CDR3 consists of 13 residues. CDR3 DNA: TGTGCCAGCAGCGGTGGGGGGGGCTACGAGCAGTACTTC. Translation: CASSGGGGYEQYF.

The chain is built from TRBV7-6 and TRBJ2-7; 9 positions agree with TRBD1. The CDR3 length is 15 residues. The V segment lost 5 bases and the J segment 4 bases; nucleotides outside the gene matches: 9. Germline V gene lookup returns CDR1 SGHVS and CDR2 FNYEAQ. As DNA, the CDR3 is TGTGCCAGCAGCCCGGGACAGGGAGTGCGGTACGAGCAGTACTTC. Translated, it gives CASSPGQGVRYEQYF.

Only one count was recorded for this clone. J is TRBJ2-6 and V is TRBV7-3; D perhaps matches TRBD2 (6 bases). Germline V lookup: CDR1 SGHTA, CDR2 FQGTGA. This CDR3 region has 15 residues. V gave up 3 bases and J gave up 2 bases, with 8 bases separating them. As DNA, the CDR3 is TGTGCCAGCAGCTTGGAGGGTACTGGGGCCAACGTCCTGACTTTC. Its translation: CASSLEGTGANVLTF.

This sequence joins TRBV18 and TRBJ1-1, with D tentatively TRBD1 (5 bases). This CDR3 is built from 14 residues. Trimming took off 3 bases at V and 4 bases at J, with 12 bases between the two ends. Germline values: CDR1 KGHSH, CDR2 LQKENI. The CDR3 DNA follows: TGTGCCAGCTCACCGCCCGGCGGGGCCACTGAAGCTTTCTTT. Translated, it gives CASSPPGGATEAFF.

This rearrangement joins TRBV7-6 to TRBJ2-5, with D perhaps TRBD1 (6 bases). The CDR3 contains 15 residues. The V gene's germline CDR1 is SGHVS and CDR2 FNYEAQ. V was shortened by 1 base and J by 4 bases, with 13 bases between the two germline ends. The CDR3 DNA sequence: TGTGCCAGCAGCTTAGGGACAGTTCAGAGAGAGACCCAGTACTTC. Amino acids: CASSLGTVQRETQYF. Full variable domain (outside the CDR3, taken from reference TRBV7-6 and TRBJ2-5): GAGVSQSPRYKVTKRGQDVALRCDPISGHVSLYWYRQALGQGPEFLTYFNYEAQQDKSGLPNDRFSAERPEGSISTLTIQRTEQRDSAMYRCASSLGTVQRETQYFGPGTRLLVL.

This clone was counted between two and nine times. The chain uses TRBV5-1 and TRBJ2-1; 8 bases are shared with TRBD1. This CDR3 spans 14 amino acids. With 3 bases clipped from V and 7 bases from J, the junction kept 6 bases outside the gene matches. CDR1 SGHRS and CDR2 YFSETQ come from the germline V gene. The DNA for the CDR3 is TGCGCCAGCAGCTCTAGACAGGGGTGGAATGAGCAGTTCTTC. It translates to CASSSRQGWNEQFF.

The genes are TRBV27 and TRBJ2-3; 10 positions agree with TRBD1. This CDR3 has 15 amino acids. The ends lost 5 bases at V and 2 bases at J; junction bases unmatched: 4. Germline V gene sequence: CDR1 MNHEY, CDR2 SMNVEV (reference sequence). DNA of the CDR3: TGTGCCAGCAGTAAGGGACAGGGGAACACAGATACGCAGTATTTT. Translated: CASSKGQGNTDTQYF.

The J gene is TRBJ2-7, the V gene TRBV5-8; 7 bases agree with TRBD1. The CDR3 contains 13 residues. Trimming removed 0 bases from V and 7 bases from J; junction bases left unmatched: 4. Germline V gives CDR1 SGHTS, CDR2 YDEGEE. In DNA, the CDR3 is TGTGCCAGCAGCTTGGGGACAGGACGAGAGCAGTACTTC. It yields the protein CASSLGTGREQYF.

The chain is built from TRBV6-5 and TRBJ2-3, with 8 bases lining up with TRBD1. Germline lookup yields CDR1 MNHEY and CDR2 SVGAGI. Trimming at V came to 5 bases and at J to 9 bases, leaving 4 bases not matched to a gene. This CDR3 contains 12 residues. This chain's CDR3 is CASSLQGDTQYF. CDR3 DNA: TGTGCCAGCAGTCTACAGGGGGACACGCAGTATTTT.

This chain links TRBV7-8 with TRBJ2-3, with 11 positions matching TRBD1. V lost 4 bases to trimming and J lost 5 bases; unmatched junction nucleotides: 5. This CDR3 region has 15 residues. Germline V gives CDR1 SGHVS, CDR2 FQNEAQ. The CDR3 region is CASSSGQGAGDTQYF. CDR3 in DNA: TGTGCCAGCAGCTCCGGACAGGGGGCGGGAGATACGCAGTATTTT. The entire variable domain, with the rest obtained from reference TRBV7-8 and TRBJ2-3, is as follows: GAGVSQSPRYKVAKRGQDVALRCDPISGHVSLFWYQQALGQGPEFLTYFQNEAQLDKSGLPSDRFFAERPEGSVSTLKIQRTQQEDSAVYLCASSSGQGAGDTQYFGPGTRLTVL.

The chain links TRBV4-2 to TRBJ1-1; a weak D match, TRBD1 (5 bases). The CDR3 extends over 14 amino acids. The germline CDR1 and CDR2 sequences are LGHNA and YNFKEQ. Between the trimmed V and J ends, which lost 3 bases and 1 base, there was a span of 9 bases. The CDR3 sequence is CASSHPTENTEAFF. The CDR3 coding sequence is TGTGCCAGCAGCCACCCGACAGAGAACACTGAAGCTTTCTTT.

V usage is TRBV5-1 and J usage is TRBJ2-7; D is unclear. Trimming removed 2 bases from V and 2 bases from J, with 5 bases in between. The CDR3 runs to 12 residues. Germline V CDR1 and CDR2: SGHRS, YFSETQ. This CDR3 is CASSFGPYEQYF. The CDR3, as DNA: TGCGCCAGCAGCTTTGGGCCCTACGAGCAGTACTTC.

The chain couples TRBV5-4 to TRBJ1-2, with TRBD1 identical over 8 bases. Trimming took 0 bases from V and 7 from J; bases not matched to a gene: 5. The CDR3 is 14 amino acids. The germline CDR1 and CDR2 sequences are SGHNT and YYREEE (reference sequence). The CDR3: CASSLGSGGLGYTF. The CDR3 nucleotides are TGTGCCAGCAGCTTGGGTTCAGGGGGCCTTGGCTACACCTTC. The full variable domain, with the rest looked up from reference TRBV5-4 and TRBJ1-2, is ETGVTQSPTHLIKTRGQQVTLRCSSQSGHNTVSWYQQALGQGPQFIFQYYREEENGRGNFPPRFSGLQFPNYSSELNVNALELDDSALYLCASSLGSGGLGYTFGSGTRLTVV.

The genes are TRBV20-1 and TRBJ1-1; D remains unclear. Trimming took 3 bases from V and 2 from J, leaving 10 bases between them. CDR1 is DFQATT, CDR2 SNEGSKA, per germline (reference sequence). This CDR3 region has 13 residues. CDR3 amino acids: CSASLHRNTEAFF. For the CDR3, the DNA is TGCAGTGCTAGTTTGCACAGAAACACTGAAGCTTTCTTT.

The genes are TRBV7-8 and TRBJ2-3; 9 nucleotides align to TRBD1. CDR1 and CDR2 (germline): SGHVS, FQNEAQ. Trimming took 7 bases from V and 3 from J; bases not matched to a gene: 5. CDR3 size: 14 residues. This CDR3 is CASNTQGATDTQYF. The CDR3 DNA sequence: TGTGCCAGCAACACACAGGGGGCTACAGATACGCAGTATTTT.

The J gene is TRBJ2-1, the V gene TRBV9; 10 bases align to TRBD2. The V gene end was trimmed by 0 bases and the J gene end by 3 bases; junction bases not matched to a gene: 3. CDR3 length equals 16 residues. The germline V gene encodes CDR1 SGDLS and CDR2 YYNGEE. The CDR3 DNA reads TGTGCCAGCAGCGTAGGGACTAGCGGACACTACAATGAGCAGTTCTTC. This encodes CASSVGTSGHYNEQFF.

This clone was seen just once. CDR3 in DNA: TGCGCCAGCAGCTTGGGCGGGCGGGGCACCGGGGAGCTGTTTTTT. Amino acids: CASSLGGRGTGELFF. The chain recombines TRBV5-1 with TRBJ2-2, with D possibly matching TRBD2 (6 bases). CDR1 and CDR2 from the germline V gene are SGHRS and YFSETQ. V lost 0 bases and J lost 4, with 10 bases in between. CDR3 size: 15 residues. Filled out from reference TRBV5-1 and TRBJ2-2, the complete variable domain reads KAGVTQTPRYLIKTRGQQVTLSCSPISGHRSVSWYQQTPGQGLQFLFEYFSETQRNKGNFPGRFSGRQFSNSRSEMNVSTLELGDSALYLCASSLGGRGTGELFFGEGSRLTVL.

V gene TRBV7-9 combines with J gene TRBJ2-2; the D gene is possibly TRBD1 (6 bases). V dropped 5 bases and J dropped 6 bases, with 16 bases sitting between them. The CDR3 sequence is 15 residues long. CDR1 SEHNR and CDR2 FQNEAQ come from the germline V gene (reference sequence). CDR3 in amino acids: CASSPGTGFSGELFF. CDR3 nucleotides: TGTGCCAGCAGCCCAGGAACAGGGTTCTCCGGGGAGCTGTTTTTT.

The rearrangement links TRBV6-5 to TRBJ2-5; TRBD1 matches at 10 bases. Germline values: CDR1 MNHEY, CDR2 SVGAGI. The CDR3 is 14 amino acids. J gave up 6 bases and V 6 bases, and 7 bases lay outside the gene matches. CDR3: CASRFGQGVQTQYF. Written as DNA, the CDR3 is TGTGCCAGCAGGTTCGGACAGGGGGTACAGACCCAGTACTTC.

The chain employs TRBV19 and TRBJ1-1; perhaps TRBD1 as D (5 bases). Trimming cost V 3 bases and J 6 bases, with 11 bases left between them. CDR3 length: 13 amino acids. The germline CDR1 and CDR2 sequences are LNHDA and SQIVND (reference sequence). The CDR3 sequence is CASSIRGRAEAFF. CDR3 in DNA: TGTGCCAGTAGTATTCGGGGGAGGGCTGAAGCTTTCTTT.

The CDR3 DNA reads as TGTGCCACCCAGGGACAGCTTTATAGCAATCAGCCCCAGCATTTT. It is translated as CATQGQLYSNQPQHF. The V gene is TRBV19, the J gene TRBJ1-5; the match to TRBD1 covers 7 bases. After removal of 10 bases from V and 0 bases from J, the junction contained 9 bases not matched to a gene. Germline loops: CDR1 LNHDA, CDR2 SQIVND (reference sequence). CDR3 length equals 15 residues.

The chain uses TRBV6-2 or TRBV6-3 and TRBJ2-7, with a weak D call TRBD2 (5 bases). Germline CDR1 is MNHEY and CDR2 is SVGEGT. This CDR3 comprises 15 residues. V lost 6 bases to trimming and J lost 1 base, with 16 bases between them. CDR3 protein: CASSLRGSGSYEQYF. The CDR3, as DNA: TGTGCCAGCAGCCTGCGAGGGAGCGGATCCTACGAGCAGTACTTC.

The V call is TRBV18, the J call TRBJ2-3; D remains unclear. Germline loops: CDR1 KGHSH, CDR2 LQKENI. The V and J ends lost 4 bases and 2 bases respectively, with 4 bases between them. This CDR3 region has 12 residues. CDR3 in amino acids: CASSLYTDTQYF. The CDR3 DNA sequence: TGTGCCAGCTCACTCTACACAGATACGCAGTATTTT.

This chain connects TRBV6-6 to TRBJ1-2; D gene ambiguous. The CDR3 has 11 amino acids. With 5 bases removed from V and 5 bases from J, the gap between germline ends came to 6 bases. CDR1 and CDR2 (germline): MNHNY, SVGAGI (reference sequence). The CDR3 DNA follows: TGTGCCAGCAGTCCAGATTATGGCTACACCTTC. Protein product: CASSPDYGYTF.

The rearrangement uses TRBV12-3 or TRBV12-4 and TRBJ1-1, with TRBD1 identical over 7 bases. The CDR3 loop spans 13 amino acids. Trimming removed 6 bases from V and 0 bases from J; junction bases left unmatched: 1. This CDR3 reads CASRDRMNTEAFF. Written as DNA, the CDR3 is TGTGCCAGCAGGGACAGGATGAACACTGAAGCTTTCTTT.

This clone was detected only once. The same CDR3 also results from other DNA sequences found in this sample. The gene calls are TRBV3-1 (or the pseudogene TRBV3-2) and TRBJ2-3; 7 bases are shared with TRBD2. Unmatched junction bases numbered 2, after V lost 0 bases and J lost 2 bases. CDR1 is LGHDT and CDR2 is YNNKEL in the germline V gene (reference sequence). The length of the CDR3 is 15 residues. CDR3 region: CASSQEGGITDTQYF. CDR3 bases: TGTGCCAGCAGCCAAGAGGGAGGGATCACAGATACGCAGTATTTT.

The chain recombines TRBV11-2 with TRBJ1-1; a possible D gene is TRBD1 (6 bases). Germline V gene sequence: CDR1 SGHAT, CDR2 FQNNGV. This CDR3 comprises 15 residues. V was trimmed by 5 bases and J by 0 bases, leaving 13 bases between them. In DNA form, the CDR3 reads TGTGCCAGCAGCGTCCTTCAGGGGATGAACACTGAAGCTTTCTTT. It translates to CASSVLQGMNTEAFF.

The chain recombines TRBV18 with TRBJ1-3; D remains unclear. Deletions cut 6 bases from V and 8 bases from J, with 14 bases between. This CDR3 is 13 amino acids long. Germline loops: CDR1 KGHSH, CDR2 LQKENI. The CDR3 is CASSVTGVDTIYF. For the CDR3, the DNA is TGTGCCAGCTCCGTCACCGGGGTAGACACCATATATTTT.

The chain couples TRBV5-4 to TRBJ2-7; 9 positions agree with TRBD2. In germline, CDR1 is SGHNT, CDR2 YYREEE (reference sequence). J lost 3 bases, V lost 4 bases, and 8 bases had no gene match. This CDR3 is 15 amino acids long. Here the CDR3 DNA reads TGTGCCAGCAGCAGCGCCGGGACTAGCATCTACGAGCAGTACTTC. It is translated as CASSSAGTSIYEQYF.